The entry below gives a single T cell receptor beta chain sequence along with its context. The antigen is unknown. With 60 Vbeta and 13 Jbeta primers, the PCR was carried out. Per the original data handling: Approximately 86 million unique TCR beta chains, 9.5 million to 14 million shared, were counted in a later analysis. Here immunoSEQ multiplex PCR was the method, and the copy in TCRdb shows in-frame clones only, minus some. For V, J and clone size, that table is used; D and trimming come from the DNA. The sample holds approximately 150,000 clones, 70% to 80% seen once. The CDR3 consists of 13 residues. Germline CDR1 is SGDLS and CDR2 is YYNGEE. V was pared by 3 bases and J by 5 bases, with 12 bases between. The source of the sample is a study of cytomegalovirus exposure and HLA in healthy donors. Whole-study findings and limits: Researchers left out some V segments, among them TRBV6-2 and TRBV6-3, as indistinguishable.

This chain connects TRBV9 to TRBJ2-7, with a possible D match to TRBD1 (6 bases). This TCR came from a woman in her 40s in good health and CMV-seronegative. Input material: PBMCs. CDR3 sequence reads: CASSGDRKNEQYF. The CDR3, as DNA: TGTGCCAGCAGCGGAGACAGGAAGAACGAGCAGTACTTC.